Given below is one T cell receptor beta chain in context. This receptor's antigen is unknown. Base qualities were left out, and no much larger clone turns up one base away. The sequencing machine was an Illumina NovaSeq 6000. TCRalpha and TCRbeta cDNA libraries were built by 5'RACE with constant-segment primers, adding sample barcodes and unique molecular identifiers. RNA was extracted from every sample with Trizol reagent. Libraries were amplified in two PCR steps, with a second sample barcode and Illumina TruSeq adapters added in the second step. Sequencing of the libraries was done on an Illumina NovaSeq, producing 2 x 150 bp paired-end reads. In the source study's methods: With migec v1.2.7, reads were demultiplexed and then collapsed into UMI-guided consensus sequences. Using mixcr v2.1.11, UMI consensuses were aligned to TRA and TRB V and J templates and then assembled into clonotypes. A clonotype was counted as expanded or contracted only when both edgeR and NoisET called the clonotype significant, with the noise models trained on biological replicates. edgeR calls used a false discovery rate-adjusted p below 0.01 and a log2 fold-change threshold of 1. As an exploratory analysis of dynamics, PCA with hierarchical clustering was applied to max-normalized trajectories of the 1000 most abundant clonotypes. Each responding clone was given a CD4 or CD8 phenotype based on the CD4+ and CD8+ repertoires, which had been sequenced separately. TCRdb reprocessed the public reads (quality trimming at Q25 with fastp, clone calling with MiXCR) and kept in-frame beta chains. Every distinct CDR3 protein forms one entry, paired with its most common genes and DNA. It is TCRdb's table, rather than the study itself, that gives the V and J calls and clone size. This sample holds over 150,000 distinct CDR3 sequences; 13% were observed only once. 2.5% to 4% of the sample comes from the top ten.

From the cysteine up to the phenylalanine, the CDR3 has a length of 16 residues. Just the 48-base CDR3 DNA is kept, in frame starting at base 1. At the junction V is shortened by 2 bases and J by 8 bases, with 21 bases in between. CDR1 SGHTA and CDR2 FQGNSA were looked up in the germline V gene. These data originate in a study of T-cell memory formation after mild COVID-19 (dated by TCRdb to the early 2020s). Regarding the research as a whole: TCR sequence clusters from the two donors were largely donor specific. T-cell clones expanding and contracting after mild COVID-19 in a couple of donors were tracked by longitudinal TCRalpha and TCRbeta repertoire sequencing. The cohort comprised two young, previously healthy adult volunteers, one female and one male. On the study overall, not on this receptor specifically: Whether the second-wave clones peaking on day 37 were SARS-CoV-2 specific was not confirmed. Balanced CD4/CD8 phenotypes were observed for clones contracting from day 15 to 85, whereas a bias towards CD4+ was observed for a second wave of clones expanding from day 15 to 37. Some responding clones were detected in pre-infection memory, which suggested that pre-existing cross-reactive memory T cells had joined the SARS-CoV-2 response. Only a couple of mild cases were covered in the study, and larger cohorts including severe cases with pre-infection samples were considered necessary. Contracting CD4+ clones were found mainly in CM and EM memory subsets, while CD8+ clones were enriched in EMRA.

Ficoll-Paque density gradient centrifugation was the method used to isolate PBMCs. The sequence links TRBV7-2 to TRBJ1-1, and possibly TRBD1, on 5 matching bases. The sequencing sample was made of PBMCs or a T cell subset sorted from them (not recorded which). The receptor comes from a man younger than 30 who had mild COVID-19 (a few samples of this study predate the infection). The sample titles of this study are shuffled in the database, so cell type and time point are left out; the donor was told from shared clones. The CDR3 here reads CASSLRAGSMVIEAFF. The DNA sequence follows: TGTGCCAGCAGCTTAAGGGCAGGGTCGATGGTCATAGAAGCTTTCTTT.